This TCR beta chain was observed in a study of blood T cell repertoires in COVID-19. The method was immunoSEQ multiplex PCR; TCRdb's version includes in-frame clones alone and lacks a portion of them. The profile shows roughly 250,000 clones, 80% to 90% of them singletons. CDR3 size: 15 residues. The junction had 4 bases not matched to a gene; V was cut back by 0 bases and J by 4 bases. The V gene's germline CDR1 is SGHRS and CDR2 YFSETQ. The origin of this receptor is a man in his forties or fifties with acute or convalescent COVID-19. The specimen was peripheral blood. The gene calls are TRBV5-1 and TRBJ2-7; 10 bases align to TRBD2. The CDR3 DNA is TGCGCCAGCAGCTTGGCGGCTAGCGGGGGATACGAGCAGTACTTC. This encodes CASSLAASGGYEQYF.